This T cell receptor beta chain was recorded in a study of blood T cell repertoires in COVID-19. Overall study context: From the United States, Italy and Spain came samples of acute and convalescent COVID-19. Nucleic acid was either cDNA or gDNA, and it came from T cells, B-cell-depleted T cells, or PBMCs.

As originally analysed: Reference gene primer amplification gave nucleated cell count estimates. Some clones are missing from TCRdb's copy, which holds only in-frame ones; the method was immunoSEQ multiplex PCR. V and J calls plus clone size are reproduced from that table; the DNA served to infer D and trimming. Altogether about 250,000 clones are present, roughly 80% being singletons, with the ten largest covering approximately 8%. Trimming took 2 bases from V and 0 from J, leaving 11 bases between them. Germline CDR1 is SGHVS and CDR2 is FNYEAQ. The CDR3 covers 16 residues. The source is an elderly woman with acute or convalescent COVID-19. The V and J genes are TRBV7-6 and TRBJ1-3, with unresolved D. Specimen: peripheral blood. CDR3: CASSLNPAASGNTIYF. CDR3 sequence (DNA): TGTGCCAGCAGCTTAAACCCGGCGGCCTCTGGAAACACCATATATTTT.